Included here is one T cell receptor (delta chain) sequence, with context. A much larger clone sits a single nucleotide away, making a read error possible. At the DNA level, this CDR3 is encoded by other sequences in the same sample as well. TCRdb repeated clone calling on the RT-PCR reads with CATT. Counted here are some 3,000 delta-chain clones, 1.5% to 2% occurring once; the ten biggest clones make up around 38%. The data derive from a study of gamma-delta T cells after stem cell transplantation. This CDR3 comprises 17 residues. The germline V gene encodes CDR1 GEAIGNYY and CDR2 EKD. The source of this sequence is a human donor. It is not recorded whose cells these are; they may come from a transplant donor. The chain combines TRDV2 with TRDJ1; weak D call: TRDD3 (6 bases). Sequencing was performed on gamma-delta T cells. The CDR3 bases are TGTGCCTGCGACACCGTCGAGGGATATAAAGGCACCGATAAACTCATCTTT. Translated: CACDTVEGYKGTDKLIF.